This T cell receptor beta chain appears in the sequencing data of a study of T cell responses to AZD1222 COVID-19 vaccine. The germline CDR1 and CDR2 sequences are SEHNR and FQNEAQ (reference sequence). The CDR3 totals 14 residues. The V gene lost 5 bases and the J gene lost 2 bases, with 13 bases spanning the gap. The repertoire was sequenced with immunoSEQ multiplex PCR; TCRdb's copy has only in-frame clones and lacks some. The sample records 250,000 to 300,000 clones, 94% being singletons. Remarks on this clone: The antigen remains undetermined.

Samples with a second dose at about 4 or about 12 weeks were pooled together. Study-wide results and limits: Repertoire sampling happened only post peak T cell response. Elevations in Spike-specific TCR breadth and depth followed administration of two AZD1222 doses. The donor cohort was predominantly white British with a female majority, and clonal diversity may have been underestimated.

The receptor's source is an adult who received the AZD1222 COVID-19 vaccine. The sequencing used peripheral blood, collected 28 days after the second AZD1222 dose. The chain joins TRBV7-9 to TRBJ2-7, with a possible D match to TRBD2 (5 bases). The CDR3 DNA is TGTGCCAGCAGCAATCGGTCTAGCACCTACGAGCAGTACTTC. Translation: CASSNRSSTYEQYF.